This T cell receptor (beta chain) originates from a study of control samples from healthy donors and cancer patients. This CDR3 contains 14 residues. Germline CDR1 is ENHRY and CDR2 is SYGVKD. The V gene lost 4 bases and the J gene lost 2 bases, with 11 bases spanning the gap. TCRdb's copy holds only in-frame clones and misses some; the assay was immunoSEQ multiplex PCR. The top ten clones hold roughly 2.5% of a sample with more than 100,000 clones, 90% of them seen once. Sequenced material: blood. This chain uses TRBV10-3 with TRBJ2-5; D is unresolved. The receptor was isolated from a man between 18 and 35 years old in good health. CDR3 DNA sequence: TGTGCCATCAGTGGCTTAGGGCAGCAAGAGACCCAGTACTTC. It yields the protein CAISGLGQQETQYF.